One and the same sample provided the 9 T cell receptor beta chains below, sequenced in a study of T cells after yellow fever vaccination. MiXCR was run by TCRdb on the 5' RACE reads, yielding one entry per CDR3 protein. The table lists roughly 500,000 distinct CDR3 sequences, 19% of them singletons. This specimen was PBMCs, taken 15 days after the yellow fever booster vaccination. Every receptor here comes from a man younger than 40 who received the YFV17D yellow fever vaccine.

J is TRBJ2-2 and V is TRBV12-3 or TRBV12-4, with D perhaps TRBD1 (6 bases). The V and J ends lost 6 bases and 6 bases respectively, with 8 bases between them. This CDR3 comprises 12 residues. The CDR3 bases are TGTGCCAGCAGCCGGACAGCCGGGGAGCTGTTTTTT. Its translation is CASSRTAGELFF.

The rearrangement links TRBV20-1 to TRBJ2-7; 8 bases fit TRBD1. From germline, CDR1 is DFQATT and CDR2 SNEGSKA (reference sequence). Germline trimming cut 6 bases from V and 5 bases from J; bases unmatched to any gene: 12. The CDR3 spans 14 residues. Here the CDR3 reads CSANGQGNPHEQYF. In DNA form, the CDR3 reads TGCAGTGCAAATGGACAGGGTAACCCCCACGAGCAGTACTTC.

This clonotype was counted only a few times. The CDR3, as DNA: TGTGCCAGCAGCGTAGAAGCAGCGGGAGGGCTCTACGAGCAGTACTTC. Translation: CASSVEAAGGLYEQYF. The chain joins TRBV9 to TRBJ2-7; 10 bases are a match to TRBD2. The CDR3 extends over 16 amino acids. V lost 0 bases and J lost 3; bases outside the gene matches: 6. The germline V gene encodes CDR1 SGDLS and CDR2 YYNGEE.

The gene calls are TRBV6-5 and TRBJ1-5, with 7 bases that match TRBD1. The CDR3 totals 15 residues. Unmatched junction bases numbered 4, after V lost 2 bases and J lost 3 bases. Looked up from germline, CDR1 is MNHEY and CDR2 is SVGAGI. CDR3 coding DNA: TGTGCCAGCAGTTACGCAGGGGGAGTCAATCAGCCCCAGCATTTT. This translates into CASSYAGGVNQPQHF.

This sequence joins TRBV7-2 and TRBJ2-3; the D gene is possibly TRBD1 (7 bases). The CDR3 has 16 amino acids. Germline CDR1 is SGHTA and CDR2 is FQGNSA. The ends were cut back, 1 base at V and 3 bases at J, with 14 bases in the middle. The CDR3 DNA follows: TGTGCCAGCAGCTTAGGGGCCAGGGGGGTGACAGATACGCAGTATTTT. Translated: CASSLGARGVTDTQYF.

The genes are TRBV7-2 and TRBJ2-6; a weak D match, TRBD1 (5 bases). Between the trimmed V and J ends, which lost 1 base and 2 bases, there was a span of 12 bases. Germline assignment: CDR1 SGHTA and CDR2 FQGNSA. CDR3 length: 17 amino acids. The CDR3 DNA reads as TGTGCCAGCAGCTTAGTGAATCTAGGGGCTGGGGCCAACGTCCTGACTTTC. Its protein is CASSLVNLGAGANVLTF.

This clonotype was seen more than once but under ten times. This chain uses TRBV11-2 with TRBJ2-7; D could derive from TRBD1 or TRBD2 (7 bases each). The germline V and J ends were trimmed by 1 base and 2 bases, with 12 bases remaining between them. This CDR3 is 15 amino acids long. CDR1 and CDR2 from the germline V gene are SGHAT and FQNNGV. CDR3 DNA sequence: TGTGCCAGCAGCTTAGGGACAGGACTAGCCTACGAGCAGTACTTC. This gives the protein CASSLGTGLAYEQYF. Full variable domain (remainder filled in from reference TRBV11-2 and TRBJ2-7): EAGVAQSPRYKIIEKRQSVAFWCNPISGHATLYWYQQILGQGPKLLIQFQNNGVVDDSQLPKDRFSAERLKGVDSTLKIQPAKLEDSAVYLCASSLGTGLAYEQYFGPGTRLTVT.

This rearrangement joins TRBV29-1 to TRBJ2-3; TRBD2 agrees at 9 bases. The germline V gene has CDR1 SQVTM and CDR2 ANQGSEA. CDR3 length: 14 residues. Trimming removed 6 bases from V and 6 bases from J; junction bases left unmatched: 10. CDR3 residues: CSVKREDNSDTQYF. CDR3 bases: TGCAGCGTGAAGCGGGAGGACAATTCGGATACGCAGTATTTT.

This clonotype was recorded a few times. The chain couples TRBV14 to TRBJ2-7; no firm D call. Trimming pared 4 bases from V and 4 bases from J, leaving 8 bases between. CDR3 size: 12 residues. The germline V gene encodes CDR1 SGHDN and CDR2 FVKESK. In nucleotides, the CDR3 is TGTGCCAGCAGCCGGGCAGCGTACGAGCAGTACTTC. It encodes CASSRAAYEQYF.